These 21 T cell receptor beta chains share one sample of origin, sequenced in a study of cytomegalovirus exposure and HLA in healthy donors. PCR involved 60 Vbeta and 13 Jbeta primers. Only in-frame clones appear in the TCRdb table, and some are missing; sequencing was by immunoSEQ multiplex PCR. Altogether about 31,000 clones are present, more than 60% being singletons, with the ten largest covering roughly 20%. The specimen was PBMCs. These receptors were obtained from a man aged 45-60 years in good health and CMV-seropositive.

The V gene is TRBV10-2, the J gene TRBJ2-1; D might be TRBD2 (6 bases). This CDR3 is built from 13 residues. Per the germline V gene, CDR1 is WSHSY and CDR2 is SAAADI. Trimming stripped 8 bases from V and 7 bases from J, with 15 bases between. The CDR3 here is CASSLHGRNEQFF. Written as DNA, the CDR3 is TGCGCCAGCTCTTTACACGGGAGAAATGAGCAGTTCTTC.

This chain joins TRBV28 and TRBJ2-3; 8 positions agree with TRBD2. The CDR3 is made up of 16 amino acids. Trimming took 1 base from V and 2 from J; bases not matched to a gene: 5. Germline lookup yields CDR1 MDHEN and CDR2 SYDVKM. The CDR3 DNA follows: TGTGCCAGCAGTTTATACAAGCGGGAGATCACAGATACGCAGTATTTT. The encoded protein is CASSLYKREITDTQYF. The full variable domain, rest sourced from reference TRBV28 and TRBJ2-3, is DVKVTQSSRYLVKRTGEKVFLECVQDMDHENMFWYRQDPGLGLRLIYFSYDVKMKEKGDIPEGYSVSREKKERFSLILESASTNQTSMYLCASSLYKREITDTQYFGPGTRLTVL.

The chain combines TRBV19 with TRBJ2-7, with 8 bases lining up with TRBD1. CDR3 size: 14 residues. V shed 7 bases and J 0 bases; nucleotides not matched to a gene: 5. Germline lookup yields CDR1 LNHDA and CDR2 SQIVND (reference sequence). In nucleotides, the CDR3 is TGTGCCAGTAAGGACAGGGCGGTCTCCTACGAGCAGTACTTC. It encodes CASKDRAVSYEQYF.

The J gene is TRBJ2-1, the V gene TRBV6-5; D is unresolved. This CDR3 comprises 12 residues. Germline V gene lookup returns CDR1 MNHEY and CDR2 SVGAGI. Between the trimmed V and J ends, which lost 6 bases and 9 bases, there was a span of 12 bases. The CDR3 DNA reads TGTGCCAGCAGCCCACACCGTGGTGAGCAGTTCTTC. Translating gives CASSPHRGEQFF.

This sequence joins TRBV4-2 and TRBJ2-3, with 8 bases identical to TRBD2. J gave up 3 bases and V 3 bases, and 5 bases lay outside the gene matches. The length of the CDR3 is 15 residues. Germline V lookup: CDR1 LGHNA, CDR2 YNFKEQ. CDR3 amino acids: CASSQTRLATDTQYF. The CDR3 DNA follows: TGTGCCAGCAGCCAGACAAGACTAGCGACAGATACGCAGTATTTT.

The chain couples TRBV30 to TRBJ2-1; D perhaps matches TRBD2 (6 bases). The CDR3 contains 14 residues. Germline CDR1 and CDR2: GTSNPN and SVGIG (reference sequence). Trimming removed 0 bases from V and 5 bases from J, with 11 bases in between. CDR3 coding DNA: TGTGCCTGGAGTGTGGGAGGTCAGCACAATGAGCAGTTCTTC. It encodes CAWSVGGQHNEQFF.

There are a few counts of this clone. This chain connects TRBV19 to TRBJ1-1; tentative D call: TRBD1 (6 bases). The germline V gene encodes CDR1 LNHDA and CDR2 SQIVND (reference sequence). V was pared by 4 bases and J by 3 bases, with 9 bases between. This CDR3 is 13 amino acids long. Here the CDR3 reads CASSTWTDTEAFF. The CDR3 DNA reads TGTGCCAGTAGTACTTGGACAGACACTGAAGCTTTCTTT.

There are a few counts of this clone. The rearrangement uses TRBV2 and TRBJ1-2; a weak D match, TRBD1 (6 bases). Trimming stripped 5 bases from V and 10 bases from J, with 14 bases between. The CDR3 totals 12 residues. Per germline, CDR1 SNHLY and CDR2 FYNNEI. In DNA form, the CDR3 reads TGTGCCAGCAGTTTAAGGACAGTGGACTACACCTTC. Protein sequence: CASSLRTVDYTF.

The chain combines TRBV25-1 with TRBJ1-4; weak D call: TRBD1 (5 bases). In germline, CDR1 is MGHDK, CDR2 SYGVNS. The CDR3 covers 14 residues. Deletions cut 0 bases from V and 5 bases from J, with 7 bases between. CDR3 nucleotides: TGTGCCAGCAGTGAATACAGGGCGAATGAAAAACTGTTTTTT. The encoded protein is CASSEYRANEKLFF.

This clone was counted only a few times. The chain couples TRBV2 to TRBJ2-6; 7 bases match TRBD1. The V and J ends lost 5 bases and 2 bases, in that order; junction bases with no gene match: 9. CDR3 length equals 17 residues. The germline V gene has CDR1 SNHLY and CDR2 FYNNEI. CDR3 coding DNA: TGTGCCAGCAGTCCCACAGGGGCGCTCCCTGGGGCCAACGTCCTGACTTTC. It specifies CASSPTGALPGANVLTF. Full variable domain (remainder filled in from reference TRBV2 and TRBJ2-6): EPEVTQTPSHQVTQMGQEVILRCVPISNHLYFYWYRQILGQKVEFLVSFYNNEISEKSEIFDDQFSVERPDGSNFTLKIRSTKLEDSAMYFCASSPTGALPGANVLTFGAGSRLTVL.

Concerning this clone: Relative to the germline gene, one junction end is altered; a read error may explain this. The chain is built from TRBV4-1 and TRBJ1-5; no clear D. The CDR3 extends over 15 amino acids. CDR1 and CDR2 (germline): MGHRA, YSYEKL. The CDR3 here is CASRQVQNSNQPQHF. The CDR3 nucleotides are TGCGCCAGCAGACAAGTACAGAATAGCAATCAGCCCCAGCATTTT.

This chain connects TRBV6-5 to TRBJ2-3; possible D gene TRBD2, 6 bases. Deletions cut 5 bases from V and 0 bases from J, with 12 bases between. The germline CDR1 and CDR2 sequences are MNHEY and SVGAGI. The CDR3 consists of 15 residues. The CDR3 region has the DNA TGTGCCAGCAGTGTTAGCGGAACTAGCACAGATACGCAGTATTTT. It encodes CASSVSGTSTDTQYF.

The chain couples TRBV6-5 to TRBJ2-7; 8 bases are a match to TRBD2. Trimming at V came to 0 bases and at J to 2 bases, leaving 3 bases not matched to a gene. Germline loops: CDR1 MNHEY, CDR2 SVGAGI. This CDR3 has 15 residues. The CDR3 loop reads CASSYSVSGTYEQYF. Written as DNA, the CDR3 is TGTGCCAGCAGTTACTCTGTTAGCGGGACCTACGAGCAGTACTTC.

J is TRBJ1-4 and V is TRBV6-5; 11 nucleotides match TRBD1. Germline loops: CDR1 MNHEY, CDR2 SVGAGI. Trimming cost V 6 bases and J 8 bases; bases outside gene matches: 5. The CDR3 extends over 14 amino acids. The CDR3 loop reads CASRRGQGGEKLFF. The CDR3 region has the DNA TGTGCCAGCAGACGGGGACAGGGGGGCGAAAAACTGTTTTTT.

The J gene is TRBJ1-1, the V gene TRBV5-1; D is unclear. This CDR3 spans 13 amino acids. From germline, CDR1 is SGHRS and CDR2 YFSETQ. Trimming removed 2 bases from V and 1 base from J, with 6 bases in between. The CDR3 protein is CASSFGANTEAFF. The CDR3 region has the DNA TGCGCCAGCAGCTTCGGTGCGAACACTGAAGCTTTCTTT.

CDR3 in DNA: TGTGCCTGGAAACCGGGACTAGCGGCAGGGCCCTACAATGAGCAGTTCTTC. Translating gives CAWKPGLAAGPYNEQFF. The chain recombines TRBV30 with TRBJ2-1; TRBD2 aligns across 11 bases. V shed 4 bases, J shed 2 bases, and the junction held 10 bases outside the gene matches. Germline CDR1 and CDR2: GTSNPN and SVGIG (reference sequence). This CDR3 spans 17 amino acids.

There are a few counts of this clone. V is TRBV7-6 and J is TRBJ2-7; no definite D call. The V and J ends lost 5 bases and 1 base respectively, with 12 bases between them. The CDR3 loop spans 14 amino acids. Germline-derived CDR1 and CDR2 are SGHVS and FNYEAQ. The CDR3 sequence: CASSPDFSSYEQYF. The DNA of the CDR3 is TGTGCCAGCAGCCCAGACTTCTCTTCCTACGAGCAGTACTTC.

J is TRBJ2-5 and V is TRBV9, with 9 nucleotides matching TRBD1. V lost 4 bases and J lost 5; bases outside the gene matches: 9. CDR3 length: 15 amino acids. Germline CDR1 is SGDLS and CDR2 is YYNGEE. CDR3 coding DNA: TGTGCCAGCAGCTCTCAGACAGGGGGTGGGGAGACCCAGTACTTC. This codes for CASSSQTGGGETQYF.

V and J are TRBV18 and TRBJ1-1, with TRBD1 as a possible D gene (6 bases). Trimming took 1 base from V and 0 from J, leaving 9 bases between them. The CDR3 runs to 15 residues. Germline loops: CDR1 KGHSH, CDR2 LQKENI. Here the CDR3 DNA reads TGTGCCAGCTCACCACAGGGACACCTGAACACTGAAGCTTTCTTT. Translated, it gives CASSPQGHLNTEAFF.

The chain combines TRBV5-1 with TRBJ2-6; D is possibly TRBD2 (7 bases). The V end lost 4 bases, the J end lost 2 bases, and 19 bases lay between the germline ends. The CDR3 loop spans 18 amino acids. Per germline, CDR1 SGHRS and CDR2 YFSETQ. CDR3 bases: TGCGCCAGCAGCCCTTTTGGGGGAGGGGGGCCTGGGGCCAACGTCCTGACTTTC. It specifies CASSPFGGGGPGANVLTF.

The chain has TRBV30 and TRBJ2-1; TRBD1 is a possible D gene (5 bases). Trimming took 1 base from V and 4 from J, leaving 5 bases between them. The CDR3 covers 12 residues. Germline V CDR1 and CDR2: GTSNPN, SVGIG (reference sequence). CDR3 sequence (DNA): TGTGCCTGGAGTGGGACATACAATGAGCAGTTCTTC. Its protein product is CAWSGTYNEQFF.